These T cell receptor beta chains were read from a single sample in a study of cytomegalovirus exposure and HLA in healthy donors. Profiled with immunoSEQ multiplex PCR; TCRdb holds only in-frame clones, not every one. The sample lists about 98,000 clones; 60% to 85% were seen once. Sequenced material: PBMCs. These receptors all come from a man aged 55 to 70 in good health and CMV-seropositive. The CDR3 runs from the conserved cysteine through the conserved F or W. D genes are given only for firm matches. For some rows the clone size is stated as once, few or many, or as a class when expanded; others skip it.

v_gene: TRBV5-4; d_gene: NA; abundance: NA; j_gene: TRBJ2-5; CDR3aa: CASSLAVRKETQYF; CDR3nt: TGTGCCAGCAGCTTGGCCGTCAGAAAAGAGACCCAGTACTTC
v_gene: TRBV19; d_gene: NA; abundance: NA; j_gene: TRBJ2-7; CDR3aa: CASRNIGAGQSYEQYF; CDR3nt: TGTGCCAGTAGAAATATTGGGGCCGGGCAATCCTACGAGCAGTACTTC
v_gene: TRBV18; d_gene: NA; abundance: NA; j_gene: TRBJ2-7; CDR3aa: CASSPPEGYEQYF; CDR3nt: TGTGCCAGCTCACCACCGGAGGGCTACGAGCAGTACTTC
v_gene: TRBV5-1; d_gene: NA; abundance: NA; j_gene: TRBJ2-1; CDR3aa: CASSSLDSYNEQFF; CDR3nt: TGCGCCAGCAGCTCCCTTGACAGTTACAATGAGCAGTTCTTC
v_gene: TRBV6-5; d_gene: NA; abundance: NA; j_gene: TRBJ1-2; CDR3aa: CASSNRLGGYTF; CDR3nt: TGTGCCAGCAGTAACAGGTTAGGTGGCTACACCTTC
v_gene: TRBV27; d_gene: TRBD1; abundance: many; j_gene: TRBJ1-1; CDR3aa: CASHDRARTEAFF; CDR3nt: TGTGCCAGCCACGACAGGGCTAGGACTGAAGCTTTCTTT
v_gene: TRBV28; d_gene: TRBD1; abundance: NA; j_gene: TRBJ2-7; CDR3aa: CASSLTGGSYEQYF; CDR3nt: TGTGCCAGCAGTTTGACAGGGGGATCCTACGAGCAGTACTTC
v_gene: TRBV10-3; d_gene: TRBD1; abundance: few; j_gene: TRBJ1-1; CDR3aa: CAISDPTGWEAFF; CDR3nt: TGTGCCATCAGTGACCCGACAGGGTGGGAAGCTTTCTTT
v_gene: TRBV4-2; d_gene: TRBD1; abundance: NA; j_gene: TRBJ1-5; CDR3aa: CASSQDRGTGIVQPQHF; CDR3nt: TGTGCCAGCAGCCAAGATAGGGGGACAGGGATAGTTCAGCCCCAGCATTTT
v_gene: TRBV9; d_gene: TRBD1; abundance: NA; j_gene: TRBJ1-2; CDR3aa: CASSAGGQTYGYTF; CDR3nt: TGTGCCAGCAGCGCAGGGGGACAGACCTATGGCTACACCTTC
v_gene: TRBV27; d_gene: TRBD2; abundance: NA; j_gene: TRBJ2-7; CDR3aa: CASSPFRGVYEQYF; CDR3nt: TGTGCCAGCAGCCCCTTTCGGGGGGTCTACGAGCAGTACTTC
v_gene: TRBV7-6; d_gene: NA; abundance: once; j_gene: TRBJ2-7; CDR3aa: CASSLSQGSPYEQYF; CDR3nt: TGTGCCAGCAGCCTTTCACAGGGATCACCCTACGAGCAGTACTTC
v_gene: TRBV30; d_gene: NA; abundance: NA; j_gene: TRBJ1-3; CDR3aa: CAWSVLGNTIYF; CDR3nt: TGTGCCTGGAGTGTACTCGGAAACACCATATATTTT
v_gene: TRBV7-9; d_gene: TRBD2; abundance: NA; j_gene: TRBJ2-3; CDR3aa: CSSSLDGGGPTDTQYF; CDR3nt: TGTTCCAGCAGCTTAGATGGCGGGGGGCCCACAGATACGCAGTATTTT
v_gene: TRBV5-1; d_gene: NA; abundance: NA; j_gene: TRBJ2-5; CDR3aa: CASSSTGRGETQYF; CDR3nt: TGCGCCAGCAGCTCCACAGGGAGGGGAGAGACCCAGTACTTC
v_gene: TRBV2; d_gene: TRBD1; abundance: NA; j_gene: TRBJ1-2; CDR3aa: CASSPTRTGENYGYTF; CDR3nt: TGTGCCAGCAGTCCAACACGGACAGGCGAGAACTATGGCTACACCTTC
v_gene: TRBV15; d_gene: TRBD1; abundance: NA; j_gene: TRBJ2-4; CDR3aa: CATSRDRGTKNIQYF; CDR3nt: TGTGCCACCAGCAGGGACAGGGGGACCAAAAACATTCAGTACTTC
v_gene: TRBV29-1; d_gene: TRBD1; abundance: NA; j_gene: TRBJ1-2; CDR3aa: CSVAVGRGLDGYTF; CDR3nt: TGCAGCGTCGCCGTGGGCAGGGGGCTTGATGGCTACACCTTC
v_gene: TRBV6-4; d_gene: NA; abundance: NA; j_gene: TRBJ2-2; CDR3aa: CASSRGTGDAGELFF; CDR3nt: TGTGCCAGCAGCCGGGGGACTGGGGACGCCGGGGAGCTGTTTTTT
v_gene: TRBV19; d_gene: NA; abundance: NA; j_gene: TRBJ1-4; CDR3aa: CASSIGSGYEKLFF; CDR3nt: TGTGCCAGTAGTATCGGTTCAGGGTATGAAAAACTGTTTTTT
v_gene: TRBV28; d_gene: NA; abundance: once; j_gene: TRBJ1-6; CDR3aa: CASSLSPPSPLHF; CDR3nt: TGTGCCAGCAGTTTATCCCCTCCCTCACCCCTCCACTTT
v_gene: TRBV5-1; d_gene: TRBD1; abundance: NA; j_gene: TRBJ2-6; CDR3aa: CASSSTYRGRGSGANVLTF; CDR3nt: TGCGCCAGCAGCTCCACCTACAGGGGCAGAGGCTCTGGGGCCAACGTCCTGACTTTC
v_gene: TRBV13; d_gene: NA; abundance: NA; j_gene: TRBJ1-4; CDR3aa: CASSRLGQGGTGKLFF; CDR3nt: TGTGCCAGCAGCCGCCTGGGGCAGGGAGGGACGGGGAAACTGTTTTTT
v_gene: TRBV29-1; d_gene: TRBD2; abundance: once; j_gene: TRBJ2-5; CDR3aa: CSVKRRGRTETQYF; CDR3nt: TGCAGCGTTAAGAGGCGGGGGAGGACAGAGACCCAGTACTTC
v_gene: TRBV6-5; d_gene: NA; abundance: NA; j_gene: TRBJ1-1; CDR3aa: CASTRGANTEAFF; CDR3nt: TGTGCCAGCACCAGGGGTGCGAACACTGAAGCTTTCTTT